The source of this T cell receptor (beta chain) is a study of T cell responses to AZD1222 COVID-19 vaccine. Study-level findings and limits: Spike-specific TCR depth and breadth grew after two AZD1222 doses. It should be noted that donors were predominantly white British and more often female, and clonal diversity was possibly underestimated.

This clone has a handful of counts. Its antigen is still unknown. Both about-4-week and about-12-week second-dose recipients were combined. The repertoire was sequenced with immunoSEQ multiplex PCR; TCRdb's copy has only in-frame clones and lacks some. Seen here are 150,000 to 200,000 clones, around 90% observed once, and the top ten hold under 1.2%. This clonotype was obtained from an adult who received the AZD1222 COVID-19 vaccine. The input for sequencing was peripheral blood, taken 28 days after the second AZD1222 dose.

The CDR3 sequence: CASSVGLYTNYGYTF. CDR3 sequence (DNA): TGTGCCAGCAGCGTAGGGCTATATACTAACTATGGCTACACCTTC. The chain carries TRBV9 and TRBJ1-2; no clear D gene. Germline V gene sequence: CDR1 SGDLS, CDR2 YYNGEE. V gave up 0 bases and J gave up 0 bases, with 9 bases separating them. The CDR3 is 15 amino acids.